Listed below are T cell receptor beta chains from one sample, sequenced in a study of T cell changes during pregnancy in multiple sclerosis. Repertoires were generated with immunoSEQ multiplex PCR, while TCRdb's copy carries only in-frame clones and drops some. The repertoire consists of around 58,000 clones, with more than 80% occurring once and the leading ten covering 0.49%. The input for sequencing was CD4+ T cells from peripheral blood mononuclear cells, taken after pregnancy. These receptors were obtained from a female donor in good health, enrolled as a control in a pregnancy study. Each CDR3 is given with its conserved first and last residue. A D gene is named only where the DNA matches it firmly. Size tells how often a clone was seen (once, few, many) or the class of an expanded clone, and some rows leave it out.

>TRBV7-9|-|-|TRBJ2-1
TGTGCCAGCAGCTTTTCACATCGGCGGGGAAGCTCCTACAATGAGCAGTTCTTC
CASSFSHRRGSSYNEQFF
>TRBV7-8|-|-|TRBJ2-5
TGTGCCAGCAGCACCGGGGGTATTTGGGAGACCCAGTACTTC
CASSTGGIWETQYF
>TRBV5-1|TRBD2|-|TRBJ2-2
TGCGCCAGCAGCTTACTAGCGGGGACGAACACCGGGGAGCTGTTTTTT
CASSLLAGTNTGELFF
>TRBV4-2|TRBD1|-|TRBJ2-6
TGTGCCAGCAGCCAGCCGGGACAGATATACTCTGGGGCCAACGTCCTGACTTTC
CASSQPGQIYSGANVLTF
>TRBV9|TRBD1|-|TRBJ1-1
TGTGCCAGCAGCTTGGGACAGGGGATTGGCGGCACTGAAGCTTTCTTT
CASSLGQGIGGTEAFF
>TRBV4-2|TRBD2|-|TRBJ2-1
TGTGCCAGCACCATTTCCGCTCTAGCGGGGGGCCCGGAGCAGTTCTTC
CASTISALAGGPEQFF
>TRBV6-1|-|-|TRBJ1-1
TGTGCCAGCCTGGAGGTGGCTGAAGCTTTCTTT
CASLEVAEAFF
>TRBV4-2|TRBD1|-|TRBJ1-6
TGTGCCAGCAGCCCCCGGGACAGGTCGTCTATTACCTATTCACCCCTCCACTTT
CASSPRDRSSITYSPLHF
>TRBV6-5|TRBD1|-|TRBJ2-3
TGTGCCAGCAGCGGGACAGTTAGCACAGATACGCAGTATTTT
CASSGTVSTDTQYF
>TRBV5-5|-|-|TRBJ1-2
TGTGCCAGCAGCCTCCATTATAGACAGGACTTTAACTATGGCTACACCTTC
CASSLHYRQDFNYGYTF
>TRBV21-1|-|-|TRBJ1-5
TGTGCCAGCAGCCCCTTGGGGCGTAAGGCAGGATGTCAGCCCCAGCATTTT
CASSPLGRKAGCQPQHF
>TRBV2|TRBD1|once|TRBJ1-1
TGTGCCAGCAGTGCACAGGGGGCTGAAGCTTTCTTT
CASSAQGAEAFF
>TRBV7-9|TRBD1|-|TRBJ1-1
TGTGCCAGCAGCTGGGGACAGGCGGTCACTGAAGCTTTCTTT
CASSWGQAVTEAFF
>TRBV11-2|-|-|TRBJ1-5
TGTGCCAGCAGCTTTGGACAGTTTGATCAGCCCCAGCATTTT
CASSFGQFDQPQHF
>TRBV7-3|-|-|TRBJ2-3
TGTGCCAGCAGCTTAGCTCGAGGGGGGGGCAGAGATACGCAGTATTTT
CASSLARGGGRDTQYF
>TRBV5-1|TRBD1|-|TRBJ2-7
TGCGCCAGCACCTCGACAGGGGTGTCCTACGAGCAGTACTTC
CASTSTGVSYEQYF
>TRBV7-2|TRBD1|once|TRBJ1-5
TGTGCCAGCAGCCACACAGGGGGCGGCAATCAGCCCCAGCATTTT
CASSHTGGGNQPQHF
>TRBV4-3|-|-|TRBJ1-1
TGCGCCAGCAGCCAAGATGAACAGGTCGCTGCGGTTGCTTTCTTT
CASSQDEQVAAVAFF
>TRBV9|TRBD1|-|TRBJ1-2
TGTGCCAGCAGCTCCAAACAGGGGTCGAACTATGGCTACACCTTC
CASSSKQGSNYGYTF
>TRBV15|-|-|TRBJ1-5
TGTGCCACCAGCAGAGATACAGGGCATCAGCCCCAGCATTTT
CATSRDTGHQPQHF
>TRBV10-3|-|once|TRBJ2-7
TGTGCCATCAGTGAAAAGAGCTCCTACGAGCAGTACTTC
CAISEKSSYEQYF
>TRBV28|TRBD1|-|TRBJ2-2
TGTGCCAGCAGTTTACAGGGGGCCGGGGAGCTGTTTTTT
CASSLQGAGELFF
>TRBV7-3|TRBD1|-|TRBJ1-1
TGTGCCAGCAGCGCAAACTACAGGGGCGGGGGGGTGAACACTGAAGCTTTCTTT
CASSANYRGGGVNTEAFF
>TRBV11-2|TRBD1|-|TRBJ2-5
TGTGCCAGCAGCTTAGGCGACTTGAGAGGGGGCATCGAGACCCAGTACTTC
CASSLGDLRGGIETQYF
>TRBV5-4|TRBD1|-|TRBJ1-6
TGTGCCAGCAGCTTGGTACCCCAGGGGGCGAATTCACCCCTCCACTTT
CASSLVPQGANSPLHF
>TRBV7-2|-|-|TRBJ1-5
TGTGCCAGCAGCTTAGACTTATCTCAGCCCCAGCATTTT
CASSLDLSQPQHF
>TRBV5-5|-|-|TRBJ2-7
TGTGCCAGCAGCTTGGGTGGTGGGAGCTCCTACGAGCAGTACTTC
CASSLGGGSSYEQYF
>TRBV7-2|TRBD2|-|TRBJ2-1
TGTGCCAGCAGTCAACAGCGGGGGGGGCAGTTCTTC
CASSQQRGGQFF
>TRBV18|TRBD2|once|TRBJ2-3
TGTGCCAGCTCACCAGGGCTAGCGGGGACGGATACGCAGTATTTT
CASSPGLAGTDTQYF
>TRBV7-2|-|-|TRBJ1-2
TGTGCCAGCAGCTTATTTAGGGGATTGGATGGCTACACCTTC
CASSLFRGLDGYTF
>TRBV4-3|TRBD2|-|TRBJ2-1
TGCGCCAGCAGCCAAGAGCTCCCTAGGCGGGGGGGGACCTACATCCACAATGAGCAGTTCTTC
CASSQELPRRGGTYIHNEQFF
>TRBV7-3|-|-|TRBJ1-2
TGTGCCAGCAGCTTCGAGGGAAGATATGGCTACACCTTC
CASSFEGRYGYTF
>TRBV7-2|-|-|TRBJ2-7
TGTGCCAGCAGCTTAGGGTCGGTAGAGCCCCCCTACGAGCAGTACTTC
CASSLGSVEPPYEQYF
>TRBV27|TRBD2|-|TRBJ2-7
TGTGCCAGCAGGGGACTAGCGGGGGTCGACCTCTACGAGCAGTACTTC
CASRGLAGVDLYEQYF